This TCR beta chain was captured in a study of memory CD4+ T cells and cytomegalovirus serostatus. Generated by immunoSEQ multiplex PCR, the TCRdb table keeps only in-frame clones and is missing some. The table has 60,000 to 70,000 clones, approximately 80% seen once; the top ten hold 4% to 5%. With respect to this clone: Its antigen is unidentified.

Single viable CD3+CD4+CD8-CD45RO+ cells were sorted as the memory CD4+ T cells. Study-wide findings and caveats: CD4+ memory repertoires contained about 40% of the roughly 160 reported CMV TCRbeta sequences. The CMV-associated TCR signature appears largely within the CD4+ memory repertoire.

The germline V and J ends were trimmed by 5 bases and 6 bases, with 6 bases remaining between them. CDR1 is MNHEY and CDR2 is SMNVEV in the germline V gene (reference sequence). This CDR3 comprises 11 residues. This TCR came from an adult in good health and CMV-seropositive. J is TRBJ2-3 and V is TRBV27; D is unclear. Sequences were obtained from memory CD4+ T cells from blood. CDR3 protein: CASSLRDTQYF. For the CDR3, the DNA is TGTGCCAGCAGTCTGAGGGATACGCAGTATTTT.